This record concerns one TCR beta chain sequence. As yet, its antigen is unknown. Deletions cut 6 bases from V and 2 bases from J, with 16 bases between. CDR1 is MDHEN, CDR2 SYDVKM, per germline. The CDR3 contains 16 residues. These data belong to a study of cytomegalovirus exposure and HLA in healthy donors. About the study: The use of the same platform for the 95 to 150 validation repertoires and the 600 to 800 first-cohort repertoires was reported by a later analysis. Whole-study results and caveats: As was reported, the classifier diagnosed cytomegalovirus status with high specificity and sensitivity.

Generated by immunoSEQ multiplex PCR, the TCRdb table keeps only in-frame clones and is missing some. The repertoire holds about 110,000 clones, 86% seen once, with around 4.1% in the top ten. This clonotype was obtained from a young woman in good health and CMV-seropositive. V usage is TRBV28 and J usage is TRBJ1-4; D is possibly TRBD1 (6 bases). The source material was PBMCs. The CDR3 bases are TGTGCCAGCAGCACCCCAGGGGAAGTGACTAATGAAAAACTGTTTTTT. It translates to CASSTPGEVTNEKLFF.